The rows below give T cell receptor beta chains drawn from one sample of a study of blood T cell repertoires in COVID-19. Only in-frame clones appear in the TCRdb table, and some are missing; sequencing was by immunoSEQ multiplex PCR. Seen here are about 88,000 clones, about 90% observed once, and the top ten hold around 10%. Sequenced: peripheral blood. Every receptor here comes from a man older than 75 with acute or convalescent COVID-19. The CDR3 runs from the conserved cysteine through the conserved F or W. The order of the fields is J gene, D gene, V gene, clone size, CDR3 DNA, CDR3 protein. A D gene is named only where the DNA matches it firmly. The size of a clone is reported for some rows only, either as once, few or many, or as a class for expanded clones.

J: TRBJ2-5
D: TRBD2
V: TRBV27
size: .
DNA: TGTGCCAGCAGGATAAGCGGGGGGGCCGGTGAGACCCAGTACTTC
CDR3: CASRISGGAGETQYF

J: TRBJ2-1
D: .
V: TRBV7-9
size: .
DNA: TGTGCCAGCAGCTTATTGTGGGCAGGGCGCTCCTACAATGAGCAGTTCTTC
CDR3: CASSLLWAGRSYNEQFF

J: TRBJ1-6
D: TRBD1
V: TRBV6-5
size: .
DNA: TGTGCCAGCAGTTACTCGGGCCGGACAGGGGGCTCACCCCTCCACTTT
CDR3: CASSYSGRTGGSPLHF

J: TRBJ2-2
D: .
V: TRBV7-7
size: .
DNA: TGTGCCAGCAGCTTACAAAGGGAGGTCGGGGAGCTGTTTTTT
CDR3: CASSLQREVGELFF

J: TRBJ2-1
D: TRBD2
V: TRBV2
size: .
DNA: TGTGCCAGCAGTTATATTAGCGGGTCCTACAATGAGCAGTTCTTC
CDR3: CASSYISGSYNEQFF

J: TRBJ1-6
D: TRBD1
V: TRBV7-8
size: .
DNA: TGTGCCAGCAGCCCGCAACAGGGGGCGGTTTCACCCCTCCACTTT
CDR3: CASSPQQGAVSPLHF

J: TRBJ2-5
D: .
V: TRBV7-9
size: .
DNA: TGTGCCAGCAGCTTTAGCAATCAAGAGACCCAGTACTTC
CDR3: CASSFSNQETQYF

J: TRBJ1-5
D: .
V: TRBV4-1
size: once
DNA: TGCGCCAGCAGCCAAGAGGCAGGGGCTGCAAATCAGCCCCAGCATTTT
CDR3: CASSQEAGAANQPQHF

J: TRBJ2-3
D: .
V: TRBV24-1
size: once
DNA: TGTGCCACCGCGCAGGGCGGCACAGATACGCAGTATTTT
CDR3: CATAQGGTDTQYF

J: TRBJ2-7
D: .
V: TRBV12-3/TRBV12-4
size: .
DNA: TGTGCCAGCAGTCGGGACTCAGAGCAGTACTTC
CDR3: CASSRDSEQYF

J: TRBJ1-5
D: .
V: TRBV6-5
size: once
DNA: TGTGCCAGCAGACCAGACAGAAATAGCAATCAGCCCCAGCATTTT
CDR3: CASRPDRNSNQPQHF

J: TRBJ2-2
D: .
V: TRBV5-5
size: once
DNA: TGTGCCAGCAGCTTGGTCTGGGCCACCGGGGAGCTGTTTTTT
CDR3: CASSLVWATGELFF

J: TRBJ2-3
D: .
V: TRBV20-1
size: .
DNA: TGCAGTGCTAGTGTCCTATCGAACGTCGGAGATACGCAGTATTTT
CDR3: CSASVLSNVGDTQYF

J: TRBJ1-4
D: .
V: TRBV20-1
size: .
DNA: TGCAGTGCTAGAGTAGAAGAAAAACTGTTTTTT
CDR3: CSARVEEKLFF

J: TRBJ1-1
D: .
V: TRBV3-1/TRBV3-2
size: .
DNA: TGTGCCAGCAGCCAAGATCGAAGCGCTTTCTTT
CDR3: CASSQDRSAFF

J: TRBJ1-4
D: .
V: TRBV6-6
size: .
DNA: TGTGCCAGCAGCTACGGGGGGGAGAAGAATGAAAAACTGTTTTTT
CDR3: CASSYGGEKNEKLFF

J: TRBJ1-1
D: TRBD1
V: TRBV2
size: .
DNA: TGTGCCAGCAGCCCACAGGGGGCTCGGACTGAAGCTTTCTTT
CDR3: CASSPQGARTEAFF

J: TRBJ2-3
D: .
V: TRBV30
size: .
DNA: TGTGCCTGGAGTGTACGAGCGGGAGATACGCAGTATTTT
CDR3: CAWSVRAGDTQYF

J: TRBJ1-6
D: TRBD1
V: TRBV5-1
size: .
DNA: TGCGCCAGCAGCACTGGGGACAGCGGGAATTCACCCCTCCACTTT
CDR3: CASSTGDSGNSPLHF

J: TRBJ1-2
D: .
V: TRBV6-5
size: once
DNA: TGTGCCAGCACCGACGAGGTATTAGGTGGCTACACCTTC
CDR3: CASTDEVLGGYTF

J: TRBJ1-5
D: TRBD1
V: TRBV6-5
size: .
DNA: TGTGCCAGCAGTAACGGACAGGGCAATCAGCCCCAGCATTTT
CDR3: CASSNGQGNQPQHF

J: TRBJ1-2
D: .
V: TRBV12-3/TRBV12-4
size: .
DNA: TGTGCCAGTTCAAGGGGCAGGGATTATGGCTACACCTTC
CDR3: CASSRGRDYGYTF